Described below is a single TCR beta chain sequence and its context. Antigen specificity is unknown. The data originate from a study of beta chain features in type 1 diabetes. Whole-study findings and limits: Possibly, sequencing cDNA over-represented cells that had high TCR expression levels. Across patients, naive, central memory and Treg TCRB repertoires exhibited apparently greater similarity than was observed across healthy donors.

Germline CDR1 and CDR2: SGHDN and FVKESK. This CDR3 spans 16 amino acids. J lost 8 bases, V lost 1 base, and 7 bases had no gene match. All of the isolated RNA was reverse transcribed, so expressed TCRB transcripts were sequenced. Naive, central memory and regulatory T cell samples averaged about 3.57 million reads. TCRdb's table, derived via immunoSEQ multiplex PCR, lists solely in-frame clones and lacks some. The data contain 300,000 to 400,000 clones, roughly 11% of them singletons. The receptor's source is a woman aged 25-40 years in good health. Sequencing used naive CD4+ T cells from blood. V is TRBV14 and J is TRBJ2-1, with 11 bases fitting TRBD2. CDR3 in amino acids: CASSQVVAGGPDEQFF. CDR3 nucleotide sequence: TGTGCCAGCAGCCAAGTAGTAGCGGGAGGGCCTGATGAGCAGTTCTTC.